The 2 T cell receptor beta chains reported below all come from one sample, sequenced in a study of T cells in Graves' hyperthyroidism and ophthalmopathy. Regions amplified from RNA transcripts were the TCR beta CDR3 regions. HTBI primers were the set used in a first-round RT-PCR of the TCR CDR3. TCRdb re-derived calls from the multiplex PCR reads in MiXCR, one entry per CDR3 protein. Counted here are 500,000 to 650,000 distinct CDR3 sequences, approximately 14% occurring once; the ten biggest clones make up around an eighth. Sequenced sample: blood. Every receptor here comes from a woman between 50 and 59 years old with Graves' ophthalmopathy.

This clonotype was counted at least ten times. CDR3 nucleotides: TGTGCCAGCTCACCTGAGCGGAGCTCCTACGAGCAGTACTTC. Protein: CASSPERSSYEQYF. This sequence joins TRBV18 and TRBJ2-7, with a weak D call TRBD2 (5 bases). This CDR3 is built from 14 residues. CDR1 is KGHSH, CDR2 LQKENI, per germline. Trimming took 3 bases from V and 0 from J, leaving 9 bases between them.

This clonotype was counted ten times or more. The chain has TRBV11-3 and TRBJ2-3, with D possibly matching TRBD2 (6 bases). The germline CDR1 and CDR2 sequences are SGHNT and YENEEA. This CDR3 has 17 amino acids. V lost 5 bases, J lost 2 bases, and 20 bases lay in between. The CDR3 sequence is CASSPRRRGGSTDTQYF. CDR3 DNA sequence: TGTGCCAGCAGCCCACGCCGGCGGGGAGGATCCACAGATACGCAGTATTTT. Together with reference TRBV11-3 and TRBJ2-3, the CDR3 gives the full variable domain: EAGVVQSPRYKIIEKKQPVAFWCNPISGHNTLYWYLQNLGQGPELLIRYENEEAVDDSQLPKDRFSAERLKGVDSTLKIQPAELGDSAVYLCASSPRRRGGSTDTQYFGPGTRLTVL.